This T cell receptor (beta chain) came from a study of shared clonotypes between healthy human individuals. Trimming left V 5 bases short and J 6 bases short, with 12 bases between. The CDR3 length is 13 residues. The germline gives CDR1 SGHTA, CDR2 FQGNSA. Assay: immunoSEQ multiplex PCR; the TCRdb copy retains only in-frame clones and omits some. The sample has roughly 680,000 clones, approximately 77% seen once. The clonotype comes from a woman under 40 in good health. The chain uses TRBV7-2 and TRBJ2-3; D not resolved. The sequenced sample was memory CD4+ T cells sorted from blood. The subset denotes: CD45RA-negative fraction. The CDR3 spells CASSPPSSDTQYF. The DNA for the CDR3 is TGTGCCAGCAGCCCACCTTCATCGGATACGCAGTATTTT.